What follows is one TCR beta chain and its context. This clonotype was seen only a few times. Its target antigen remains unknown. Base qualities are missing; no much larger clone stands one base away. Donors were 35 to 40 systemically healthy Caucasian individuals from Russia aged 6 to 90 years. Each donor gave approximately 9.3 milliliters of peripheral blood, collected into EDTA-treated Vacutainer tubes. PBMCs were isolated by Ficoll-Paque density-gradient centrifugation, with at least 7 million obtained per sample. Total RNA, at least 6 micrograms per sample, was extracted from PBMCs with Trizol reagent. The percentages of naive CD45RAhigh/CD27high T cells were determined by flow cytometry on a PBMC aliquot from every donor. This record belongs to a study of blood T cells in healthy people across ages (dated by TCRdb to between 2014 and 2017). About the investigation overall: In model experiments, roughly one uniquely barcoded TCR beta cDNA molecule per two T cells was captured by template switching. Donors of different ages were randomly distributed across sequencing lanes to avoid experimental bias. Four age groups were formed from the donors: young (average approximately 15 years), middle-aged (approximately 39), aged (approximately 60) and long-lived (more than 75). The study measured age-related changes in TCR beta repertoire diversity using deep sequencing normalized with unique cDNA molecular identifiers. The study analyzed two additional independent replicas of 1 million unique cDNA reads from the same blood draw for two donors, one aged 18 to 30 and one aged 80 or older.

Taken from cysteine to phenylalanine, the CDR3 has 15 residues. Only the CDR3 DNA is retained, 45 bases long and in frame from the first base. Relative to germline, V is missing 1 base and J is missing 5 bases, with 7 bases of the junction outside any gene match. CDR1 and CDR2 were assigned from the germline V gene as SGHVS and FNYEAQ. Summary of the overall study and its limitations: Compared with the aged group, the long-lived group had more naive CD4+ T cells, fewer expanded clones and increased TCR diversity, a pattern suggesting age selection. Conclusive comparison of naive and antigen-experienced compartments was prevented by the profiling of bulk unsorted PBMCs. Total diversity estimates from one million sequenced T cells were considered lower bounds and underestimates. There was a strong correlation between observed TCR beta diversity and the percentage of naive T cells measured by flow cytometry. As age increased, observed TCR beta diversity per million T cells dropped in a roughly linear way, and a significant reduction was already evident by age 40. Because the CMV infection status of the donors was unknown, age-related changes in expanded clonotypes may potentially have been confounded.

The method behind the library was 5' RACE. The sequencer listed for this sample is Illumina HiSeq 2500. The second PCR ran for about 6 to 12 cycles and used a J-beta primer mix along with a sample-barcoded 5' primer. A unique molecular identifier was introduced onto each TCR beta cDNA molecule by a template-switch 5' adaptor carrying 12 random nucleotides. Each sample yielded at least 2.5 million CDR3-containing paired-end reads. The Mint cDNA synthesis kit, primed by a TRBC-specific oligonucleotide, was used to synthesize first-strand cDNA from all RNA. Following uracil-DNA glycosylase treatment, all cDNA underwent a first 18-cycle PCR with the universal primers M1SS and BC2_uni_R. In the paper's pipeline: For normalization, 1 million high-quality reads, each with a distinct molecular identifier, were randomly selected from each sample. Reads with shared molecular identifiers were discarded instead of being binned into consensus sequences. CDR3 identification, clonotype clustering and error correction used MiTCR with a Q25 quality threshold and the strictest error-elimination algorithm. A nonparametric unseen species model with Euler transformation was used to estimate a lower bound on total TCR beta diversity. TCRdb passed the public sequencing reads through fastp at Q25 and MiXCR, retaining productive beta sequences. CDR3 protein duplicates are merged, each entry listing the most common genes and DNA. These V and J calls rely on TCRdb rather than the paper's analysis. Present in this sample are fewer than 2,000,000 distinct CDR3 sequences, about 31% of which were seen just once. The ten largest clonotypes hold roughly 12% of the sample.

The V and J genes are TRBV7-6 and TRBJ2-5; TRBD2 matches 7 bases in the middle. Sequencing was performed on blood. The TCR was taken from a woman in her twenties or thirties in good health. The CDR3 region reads CASSLEANGGETQYF. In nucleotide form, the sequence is TGTGCCAGCAGCTTAGAGGCGAACGGGGGGGAGACCCAGTACTTC.